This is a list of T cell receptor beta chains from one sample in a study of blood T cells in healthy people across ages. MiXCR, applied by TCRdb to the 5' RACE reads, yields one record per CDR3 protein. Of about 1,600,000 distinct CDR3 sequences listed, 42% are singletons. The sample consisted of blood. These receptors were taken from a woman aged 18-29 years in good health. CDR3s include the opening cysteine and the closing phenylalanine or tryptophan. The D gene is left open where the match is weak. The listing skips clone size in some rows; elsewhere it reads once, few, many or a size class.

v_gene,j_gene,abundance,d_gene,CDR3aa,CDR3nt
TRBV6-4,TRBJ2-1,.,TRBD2,CAATRTSGEDNEQFF,TGTGCCGCCACAAGGACTAGCGGGGAGGACAATGAGCAGTTCTTC
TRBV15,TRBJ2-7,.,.,CATSRDLSYEQYF,TGTGCCACCAGCAGAGATCTTTCGTACGAGCAGTACTTC
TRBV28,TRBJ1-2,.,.,CASSLSWREGYTF,TGTGCCAGCAGTTTATCATGGAGAGAGGGCTACACCTTC
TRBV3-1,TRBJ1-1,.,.,CASSQAPRTAEAFF,TGTGCCAGCAGCCAAGCCCCAAGGACAGCTGAAGCTTTCTTT
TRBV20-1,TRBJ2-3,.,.,CSAQRGFPDTQYF,TGCAGTGCTCAGAGGGGATTTCCAGATACGCAGTATTTT
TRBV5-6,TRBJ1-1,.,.,CASSLVHLNTEAFF,TGTGCCAGCAGCTTGGTACACTTGAACACTGAAGCTTTCTTT
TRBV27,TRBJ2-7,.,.,CASSLWPPQPYEQYF,TGTGCCAGCAGTTTATGGCCGCCTCAGCCCTACGAGCAGTACTTC
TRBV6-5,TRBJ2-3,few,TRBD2,CASSYSLSLASTDTQYF,TGTGCCAGCAGTTACTCTTTGTCACTAGCGAGCACAGATACGCAGTATTTT
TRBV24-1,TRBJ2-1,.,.,CATRSEQFF,TGTGCCACCAGGTCGGAGCAGTTCTTC
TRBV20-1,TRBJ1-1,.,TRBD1,CSAWGQRILMNTEAFF,TGCAGTGCTTGGGGACAGCGAATACTTATGAACACTGAAGCTTTCTTT
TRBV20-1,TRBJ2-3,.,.,CSAGPGRATDTQYF,TGCAGTGCCGGACCGGGCAGGGCCACAGATACGCAGTATTTT
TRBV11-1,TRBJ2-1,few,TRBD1,CASSLSPSSDRAGNEQFF,TGTGCCAGCAGCTTGTCCCCTTCCTCCGACAGGGCAGGGAATGAGCAGTTCTTC
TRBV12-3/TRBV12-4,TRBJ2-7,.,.,CASTSGGLDYEQYF,TGTGCCAGCACCTCAGGCGGTTTAGACTACGAGCAGTACTTC